Below are 14 T cell receptor beta chains sequenced from a single sample in a study of cytomegalovirus exposure and HLA in healthy donors. The PCR ran on 60 Vbeta and 13 Jbeta primers. Profiling relied on immunoSEQ multiplex PCR, and the TCRdb table lists in-frame clones only, not all of them. Counted here are 180,000 or so clones, more than 65% occurring once; the ten biggest clones make up roughly 3%. Source material: PBMCs. The receptors derive from a female donor in good health and CMV-seronegative.

This sequence joins TRBV19 and TRBJ1-1; TRBD1 matches at 8 bases. Trimming took 6 bases from V and 5 from J; bases not matched to a gene: 8. CDR1 and CDR2 (germline): LNHDA, SQIVND (reference sequence). The CDR3 covers 14 residues. In nucleotides, the CDR3 is TGTGCCAGTAGACAGGGGGAGACCAGGACTGAAGCTTTCTTT. This encodes CASRQGETRTEAFF.

The chain has TRBV28 and TRBJ1-5; D is uncertain. The V and J ends lost 11 bases and 1 base respectively, with 15 bases between them. The CDR3 spans 14 residues. Germline-derived CDR1 and CDR2 are MDHEN and SYDVKM. CDR3 nucleotide sequence: TGTGCCGCGGAGAATGGCGGGAGCAATCAGCCCCAGCATTTT. Its protein is CAAENGGSNQPQHF.

The chain joins TRBV12-5 to TRBJ2-1; no firm D call. Trimming took 9 bases from V and 0 from J, leaving 12 bases between them. Germline V CDR1 and CDR2: LGHNT, FRNRAP. The CDR3 extends over 14 amino acids. CDR3 sequence reads: CASRANSSYNEQFF. CDR3 DNA sequence: TGTGCTAGCCGAGCGAATAGCTCCTACAATGAGCAGTTCTTC.

The J gene is TRBJ1-2, the V gene TRBV5-4, with 8 positions matching TRBD1. The ends lost 0 bases at V and 8 bases at J; junction bases unmatched: 6. This CDR3 region has 14 residues. Per germline, CDR1 SGHNT and CDR2 YYREEE (reference sequence). CDR3 in amino acids: CASSLDAGGRGYTF. In nucleotides, the CDR3 is TGTGCCAGCAGCTTGGATGCAGGGGGCCGGGGCTACACCTTC.

In nucleotides, the CDR3 is TGTGCCAGCAGCTTATGGAGGGTAGCCTACGAGCAGTACTTC. It is translated as CASSLWRVAYEQYF. The genes are TRBV7-2 and TRBJ2-7, with D perhaps matching TRBD2 (6 bases). The V gene's germline CDR1 is SGHTA and CDR2 FQGNSA. Trimming took 2 bases from V and 2 from J, leaving 10 bases between them. The CDR3 totals 14 residues.

The chain is built from TRBV15 and TRBJ1-5; no clear D. V was shortened by 2 bases and J by 2 bases, with 13 bases between the two germline ends. Germline CDR1 reads LNHNV; CDR2 reads YYDKDF (reference sequence). The length of the CDR3 is 16 residues. The CDR3 DNA reads as TGTGCCACCAGCAGACCTACCCCGGGTGGCAATCAGCCCCAGCATTTT. Translating it yields CATSRPTPGGNQPQHF.

The chain recombines TRBV7-8 with TRBJ2-1; 11 bases match TRBD2. Trimming removed 0 bases from V and 5 bases from J; junction bases left unmatched: 6. The V gene's germline CDR1 is SGHVS and CDR2 FQNEAQ. The CDR3 spans 17 residues. The CDR3 nucleotides read TGTGCCAGCAGCTTAGCGCTAGCGGGAGGTTTGGACAATGAGCAGTTCTTC. This sequence encodes CASSLALAGGLDNEQFF.

This chain links TRBV29-1 with TRBJ2-1; 10 bases agree with TRBD1. J lost 10 bases, V lost 5 bases, and 8 bases had no gene match. The germline V gene encodes CDR1 SQVTM and CDR2 ANQGSEA. The CDR3 is 13 amino acids. CDR3 loop: CSVMDRGGDEQFF. CDR3 DNA sequence: TGCAGCGTTATGGACAGGGGGGGGGACGAGCAGTTCTTC.

The chain recombines TRBV7-2 with TRBJ2-7; TRBD2 matches at 13 bases. This CDR3 is built from 17 residues. Trimming cost V 5 bases and J 4 bases; bases outside gene matches: 11. Germline CDR1 reads SGHTA; CDR2 reads FQGNSA. The CDR3 spells CASSGRLAGGFWYEQYF. The CDR3 coding sequence is TGTGCCAGCAGCGGACGACTAGCGGGAGGATTTTGGTACGAGCAGTACTTC.

V usage is TRBV11-2 and J usage is TRBJ1-4, with a possible D match to TRBD1 (5 bases). The germline V and J ends were trimmed by 6 bases and 1 base, with 15 bases remaining between them. This CDR3 has 16 residues. Germline values: CDR1 SGHAT, CDR2 FQNNGV. CDR3 loop: CASSLQWGVTNEKLFF. In DNA, the CDR3 is TGTGCCAGCAGTCTCCAGTGGGGGGTAACTAATGAAAAACTGTTTTTT.

The chain couples TRBV7-9 to TRBJ2-1; D ambiguous. From germline, CDR1 is SEHNR and CDR2 FQNEAQ (reference sequence). The CDR3 consists of 13 residues. Trimming took 5 bases from V and 8 from J, leaving 13 bases between them. CDR3 coding DNA: TGTGCCAGCAGCCCAAATGCGGAGTATGAGCAGTTCTTC. Its protein is CASSPNAEYEQFF.

The CDR3 is CASSQSTGATDTQYF. CDR3 sequence (DNA): TGCGCCAGCAGCCAAAGCACCGGAGCCACAGATACGCAGTATTTT. The chain uses TRBV4-3 and TRBJ2-3; D unclear. The CDR3 sequence is 15 residues long. Trimming took off 2 bases at V and 2 bases at J, with 11 bases between the two ends. Germline CDR1 LGHNA, CDR2 YSLEER.

The V and J genes are TRBV7-9 and TRBJ1-1; D uncertain. The CDR3 sequence is 14 residues long. With 5 bases removed from V and 0 bases from J, the gap between germline ends came to 10 bases. Germline V gene data show CDR1 as SEHNR and CDR2 as FQNEAQ (reference sequence). The CDR3: CASSAGTLNTEAFF. The CDR3 nucleotides read TGTGCCAGCAGCGCGGGCACGTTGAACACTGAAGCTTTCTTT.

A few counts support this clone. The J gene is TRBJ2-7, the V gene TRBV7-2; D may be TRBD2 (7 bases). V lost 5 bases, J lost 0 bases, and 17 bases lay in between. Germline CDR1 and CDR2: SGHTA and FQGNSA. This CDR3 contains 16 residues. The CDR3 DNA reads TGTGCCAGCAGCGTGGGGGGGGCGCTTTCCTCCTACGAGCAGTACTTC. It translates to CASSVGGALSSYEQYF.